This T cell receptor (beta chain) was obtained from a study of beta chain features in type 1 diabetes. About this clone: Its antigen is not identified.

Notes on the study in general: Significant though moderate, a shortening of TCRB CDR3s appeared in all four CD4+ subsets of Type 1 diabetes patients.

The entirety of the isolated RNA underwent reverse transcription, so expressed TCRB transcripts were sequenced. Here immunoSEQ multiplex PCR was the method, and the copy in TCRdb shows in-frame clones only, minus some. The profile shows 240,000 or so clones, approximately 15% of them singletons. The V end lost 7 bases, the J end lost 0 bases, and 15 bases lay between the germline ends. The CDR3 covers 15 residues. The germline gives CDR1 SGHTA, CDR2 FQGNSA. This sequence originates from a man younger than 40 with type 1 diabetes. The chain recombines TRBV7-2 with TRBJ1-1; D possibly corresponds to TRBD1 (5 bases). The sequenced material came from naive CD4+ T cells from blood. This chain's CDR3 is CASNKVRALNTEAFF. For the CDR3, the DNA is TGTGCCAGCAACAAAGTCAGGGCCTTGAACACTGAAGCTTTCTTT.